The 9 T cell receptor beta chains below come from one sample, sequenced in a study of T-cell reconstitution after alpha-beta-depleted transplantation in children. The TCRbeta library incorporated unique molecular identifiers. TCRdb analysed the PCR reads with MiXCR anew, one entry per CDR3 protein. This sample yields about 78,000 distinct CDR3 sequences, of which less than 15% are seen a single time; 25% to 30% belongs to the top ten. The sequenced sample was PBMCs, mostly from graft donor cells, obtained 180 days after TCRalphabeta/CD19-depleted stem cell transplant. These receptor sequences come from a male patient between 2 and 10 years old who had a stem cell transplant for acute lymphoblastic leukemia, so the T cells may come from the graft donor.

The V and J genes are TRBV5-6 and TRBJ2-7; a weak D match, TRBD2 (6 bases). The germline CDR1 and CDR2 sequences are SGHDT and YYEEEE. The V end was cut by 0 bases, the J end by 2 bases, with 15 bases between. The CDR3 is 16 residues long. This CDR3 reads CASSLAVGLMAYEQYF. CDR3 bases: TGTGCCAGCAGCTTGGCCGTGGGACTGATGGCCTACGAGCAGTACTTC.

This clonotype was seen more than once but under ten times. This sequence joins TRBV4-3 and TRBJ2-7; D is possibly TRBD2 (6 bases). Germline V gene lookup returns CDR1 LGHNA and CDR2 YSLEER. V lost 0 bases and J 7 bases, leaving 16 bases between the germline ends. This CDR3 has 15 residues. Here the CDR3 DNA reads TGCGCCAGCAGCCAAGATCTGGGACTTCCAAGGGAGCAGTACTTC. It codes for CASSQDLGLPREQYF.

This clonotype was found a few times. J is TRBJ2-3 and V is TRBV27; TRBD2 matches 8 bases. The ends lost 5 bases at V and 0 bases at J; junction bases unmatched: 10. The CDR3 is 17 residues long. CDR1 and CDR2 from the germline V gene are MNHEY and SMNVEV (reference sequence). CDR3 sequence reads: CASSLLPKRGSTDTQYF. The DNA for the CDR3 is TGTGCCAGCAGTCTCCTCCCCAAGCGGGGGAGCACAGATACGCAGTATTTT.

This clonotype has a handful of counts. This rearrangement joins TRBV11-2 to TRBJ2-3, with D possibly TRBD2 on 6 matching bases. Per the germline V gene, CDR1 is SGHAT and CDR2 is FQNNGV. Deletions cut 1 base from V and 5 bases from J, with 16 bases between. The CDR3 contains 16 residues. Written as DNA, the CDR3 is TGTGCCAGCAGCTTAGTGGGGCTAGCGTGGATAGATACGCAGTATTTT. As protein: CASSLVGLAWIDTQYF.

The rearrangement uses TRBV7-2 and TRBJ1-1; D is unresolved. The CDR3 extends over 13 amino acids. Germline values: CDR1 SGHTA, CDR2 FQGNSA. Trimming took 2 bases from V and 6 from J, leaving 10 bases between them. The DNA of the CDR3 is TGTGCCAGCAGCTTACGGTATGGGGCTGAAGCTTTCTTT. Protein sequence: CASSLRYGAEAFF.

CDR3 bases: TGCGCCAGCAGCTTGGGCCAGGGGATTAACACTGAAGCTTTCTTT. It specifies CASSLGQGINTEAFF. The genes are TRBV5-1 and TRBJ1-1; possible D gene TRBD1, 6 bases. V was cut by 0 bases and J by 2 bases, with 11 bases left in between. This CDR3 comprises 15 residues. Germline lookup yields CDR1 SGHRS and CDR2 YFSETQ.

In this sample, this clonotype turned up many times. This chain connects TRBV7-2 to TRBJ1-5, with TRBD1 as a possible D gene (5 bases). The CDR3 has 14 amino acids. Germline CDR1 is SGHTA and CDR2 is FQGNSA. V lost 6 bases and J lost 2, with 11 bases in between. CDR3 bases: TGTGCCAGCAGTTCCGTAGGGGGCAATCAGCCCCAGCATTTT. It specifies CASSSVGGNQPQHF.

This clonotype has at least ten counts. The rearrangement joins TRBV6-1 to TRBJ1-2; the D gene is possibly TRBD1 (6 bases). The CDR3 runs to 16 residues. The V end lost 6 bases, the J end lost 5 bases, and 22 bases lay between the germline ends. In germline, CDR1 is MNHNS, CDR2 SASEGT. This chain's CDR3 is CASSRMGAPRKYGYTF. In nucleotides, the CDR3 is TGTGCCAGCAGCCGCATGGGGGCTCCGAGGAAATATGGCTACACCTTC.

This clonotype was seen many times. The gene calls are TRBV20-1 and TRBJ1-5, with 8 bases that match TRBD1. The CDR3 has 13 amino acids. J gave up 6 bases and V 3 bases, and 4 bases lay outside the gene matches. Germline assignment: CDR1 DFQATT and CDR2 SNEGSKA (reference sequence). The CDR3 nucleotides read TGCAGTGCTAGGGAGACAGGGGTTCAGCCCCAGCATTTT. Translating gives CSARETGVQPQHF.